The rows below give T cell receptor beta chains drawn from one sample of a study of cytomegalovirus exposure and HLA in healthy donors. Sequenced by immunoSEQ multiplex PCR; TCRdb stores in-frame clones only, minus some. This sample carries around 100,000 clones, approximately 74% of them seen once, and the ten largest clones take 4% to 4.5%. The sample was PBMCs. The source is a woman aged 40 to 50 in good health and CMV-seropositive. CDR3s include the opening cysteine and the closing phenylalanine or tryptophan. Fields, in order: CDR3 protein, CDR3 DNA, D gene, V gene, J gene, clone size. D genes are given only for firm matches. Size tells how often a clone was seen (once, few, many) or the class of an expanded clone, and some rows leave it out.

CASSISGTGGGYTF,TGTGCCAGTAGTATTTCTGGGACAGGTGGGGGCTACACCTTC,TRBD1,TRBV19,TRBJ1-2,few
CASSPGLAGNYEQYF,TGTGCCAGCAGTCCAGGACTAGCGGGAAACTACGAGCAGTACTTC,TRBD2,TRBV6-5,TRBJ2-7,NA
CASSKPRTGGIYEQYF,TGTGCCAGCAGTAAACCCCGGACAGGGGGCATCTACGAGCAGTACTTC,TRBD1,TRBV27,TRBJ2-7,NA
CSFSVYANEQFF,TGCAGCTTTTCTGTCTACGCCAATGAGCAGTTCTTC,NA,TRBV29-1,TRBJ2-1,few
CASSYNVRTDYGYTF,TGTGCCAGCAGTTACAATGTTAGGACAGACTATGGCTACACCTTC,NA,TRBV6-5,TRBJ1-2,NA
CSVWTGSTDTQYF,TGCAGCGTTTGGACAGGCAGCACAGATACGCAGTATTTT,TRBD1,TRBV29-1,TRBJ2-3,NA
CASSLASVYYGYTF,TGTGCCAGCAGCTTGGCCTCTGTCTACTATGGCTACACCTTC,NA,TRBV5-6,TRBJ1-2,NA
CASSYGTGTGEQFF,TGTGCCAGCAGTTACGGAACAGGGACGGGTGAGCAGTTCTTC,NA,TRBV27,TRBJ2-1,NA
CASRYTTGGEKTQYF,TGTGCCAGCAGATACACGACAGGGGGTGAAAAGACCCAGTACTTC,TRBD1,TRBV7-2,TRBJ2-5,NA
CASSLRHRGGEKLFF,TGTGCCAGCAGTCTCAGACACAGGGGCGGGGAAAAACTGTTTTTT,TRBD1,TRBV27,TRBJ1-4,NA
CASSSELVDNEQFF,TGTGCCAGCTCCTCGGAGTTGGTTGACAATGAGCAGTTCTTC,NA,TRBV18,TRBJ2-1,few
CASSEQAQGGYTF,TGTGCCAGCAGTGAACAGGCACAGGGGGGCTACACCTTC,TRBD1,TRBV6-1,TRBJ1-2,NA
CASSVEEDYGYTF,TGTGCCAGCAGCGTAGAGGAGGACTATGGCTACACCTTC,NA,TRBV9,TRBJ1-2,NA
CSVEPGGSADTQYF,TGCAGCGTTGAACCAGGGGGTTCGGCAGATACGCAGTATTTT,TRBD1,TRBV29-1,TRBJ2-3,NA
CASSLRDSYATNEKLFF,TGTGCCAGCAGCTTACGGGACAGCTATGCAACTAATGAAAAACTGTTTTTT,TRBD1,TRBV7-6,TRBJ1-4,NA
CASSIGAGEGVSQPQHF,TGTGCCAGTAGTATAGGAGCGGGGGAAGGGGTTTCTCAGCCCCAGCATTTT,NA,TRBV19,TRBJ1-5,few
CASRTGGTDTQYF,TGTGCCAGTAGAACAGGGGGCACAGATACGCAGTATTTT,TRBD1,TRBV19,TRBJ2-3,NA
CASSFSGGVSYNEQFF,TGTGCCAGCAGCTTTAGCGGGGGGGTCTCCTACAATGAGCAGTTCTTC,TRBD2,TRBV11-3,TRBJ2-1,NA
CASSPRGGGGRAGYNEQFF,TGTGCCAGCAGCCCCCGGGGAGGAGGAGGGAGGGCGGGATACAATGAGCAGTTCTTC,TRBD2,TRBV7-6,TRBJ2-1,NA
CASRGTAEKETQYF,TGTGCCAGCAGGGGGACAGCTGAAAAAGAGACCCAGTACTTC,TRBD1,TRBV27,TRBJ2-5,NA
CAWIALTGWDTEAFF,TGTGCCTGGATCGCTTTGACAGGGTGGGACACTGAAGCTTTCTTT,TRBD1,TRBV30,TRBJ1-1,NA
CASSPYQAGQTSTDTQYF,TGTGCCAGCTCACCATATCAGGCAGGGCAGACTAGCACAGATACGCAGTATTTT,NA,TRBV18,TRBJ2-3,few
CASSIDRGGYTF,TGTGCCAGCAGCATAGACAGGGGGGGCTACACCTTC,TRBD1,TRBV5-4,TRBJ1-2,NA
CASSQAGTGLPNYGYTF,TGCGCCAGCAGCCAGGCCGGGACAGGGCTACCCAACTATGGCTACACCTTC,TRBD1,TRBV4-1,TRBJ1-2,NA
CASSVGLLYEQYF,TGTGCCAGCAGTGTGGGACTCCTATACGAGCAGTACTTC,NA,TRBV6-6,TRBJ2-7,NA
CASSVAPSGTDTQYF,TGTGCCAGCAGCGTAGCTCCTAGCGGCACAGATACGCAGTATTTT,NA,TRBV9,TRBJ2-3,few
CATSGGVYNSPLHF,TGTGCCACCTCGGGGGGGGTTTATAATTCACCCCTCCACTTT,NA,TRBV15,TRBJ1-6,NA
CASSQGLALYNEQFF,TGCGCCAGCAGCCAAGGCCTAGCGCTGTACAATGAGCAGTTCTTC,NA,TRBV4-1,TRBJ2-1,NA